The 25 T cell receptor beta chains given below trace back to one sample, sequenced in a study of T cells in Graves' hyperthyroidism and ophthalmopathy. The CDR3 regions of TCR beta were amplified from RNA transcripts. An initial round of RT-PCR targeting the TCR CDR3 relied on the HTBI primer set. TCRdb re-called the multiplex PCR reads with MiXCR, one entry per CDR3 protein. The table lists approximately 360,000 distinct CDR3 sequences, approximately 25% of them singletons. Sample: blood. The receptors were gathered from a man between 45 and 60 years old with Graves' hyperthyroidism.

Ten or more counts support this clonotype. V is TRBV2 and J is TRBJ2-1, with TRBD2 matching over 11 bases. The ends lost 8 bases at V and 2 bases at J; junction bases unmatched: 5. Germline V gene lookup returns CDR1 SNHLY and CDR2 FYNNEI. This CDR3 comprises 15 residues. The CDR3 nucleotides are TGTGCCAGCGCGGGGACTAGCGGCGCCTACAATGAGCAGTTCTTC. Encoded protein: CASAGTSGAYNEQFF.

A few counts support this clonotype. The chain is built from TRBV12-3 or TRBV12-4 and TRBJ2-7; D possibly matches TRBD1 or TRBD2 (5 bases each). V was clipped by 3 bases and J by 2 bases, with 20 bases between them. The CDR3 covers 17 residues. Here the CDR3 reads CASSLVPLGLAAYEQYF. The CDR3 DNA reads TGTGCCAGCAGTTTGGTCCCCCTGGGGCTAGCAGCCTACGAGCAGTACTTC.

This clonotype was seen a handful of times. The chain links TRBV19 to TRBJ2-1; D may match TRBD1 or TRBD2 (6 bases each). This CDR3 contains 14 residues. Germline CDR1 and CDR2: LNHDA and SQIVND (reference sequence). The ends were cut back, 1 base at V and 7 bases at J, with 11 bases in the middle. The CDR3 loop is CASSIGGGGNEQFF. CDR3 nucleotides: TGTGCCAGTAGTATAGGAGGAGGGGGGAATGAGCAGTTCTTC.

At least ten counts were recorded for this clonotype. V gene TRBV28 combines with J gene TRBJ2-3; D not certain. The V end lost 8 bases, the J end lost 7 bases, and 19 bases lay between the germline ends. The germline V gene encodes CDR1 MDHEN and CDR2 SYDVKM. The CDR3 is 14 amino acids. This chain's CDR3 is CASLDNPPQNTQYF. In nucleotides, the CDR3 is TGTGCCAGCCTCGACAACCCTCCACAGAATACGCAGTATTTT.

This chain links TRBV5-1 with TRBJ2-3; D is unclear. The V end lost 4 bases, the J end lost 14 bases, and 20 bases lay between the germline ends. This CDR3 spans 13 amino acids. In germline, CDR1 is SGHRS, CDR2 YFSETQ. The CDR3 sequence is CASSPDRNQAPYF. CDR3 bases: TGCGCCAGCAGCCCGGACCGAAACCAAGCGCCGTATTTT.

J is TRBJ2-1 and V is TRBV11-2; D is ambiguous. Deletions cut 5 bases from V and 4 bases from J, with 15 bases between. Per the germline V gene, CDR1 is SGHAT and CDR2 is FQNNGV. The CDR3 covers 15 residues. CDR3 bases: TGTGCCAGCAGCGCACATGAATTAAGGTACAATGAGCAGTTCTTC. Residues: CASSAHELRYNEQFF. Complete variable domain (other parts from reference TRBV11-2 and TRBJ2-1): EAGVAQSPRYKIIEKRQSVAFWCNPISGHATLYWYQQILGQGPKLLIQFQNNGVVDDSQLPKDRFSAERLKGVDSTLKIQPAKLEDSAVYLCASSAHELRYNEQFFGPGTRLTVL.

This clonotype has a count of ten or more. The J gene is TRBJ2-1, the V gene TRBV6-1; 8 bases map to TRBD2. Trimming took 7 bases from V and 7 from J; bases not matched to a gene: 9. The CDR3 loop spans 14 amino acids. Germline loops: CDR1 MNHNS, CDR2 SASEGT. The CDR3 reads CASTKLERENEQFF. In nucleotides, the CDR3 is TGTGCCAGCACAAAATTGGAGCGGGAGAATGAGCAGTTCTTC.

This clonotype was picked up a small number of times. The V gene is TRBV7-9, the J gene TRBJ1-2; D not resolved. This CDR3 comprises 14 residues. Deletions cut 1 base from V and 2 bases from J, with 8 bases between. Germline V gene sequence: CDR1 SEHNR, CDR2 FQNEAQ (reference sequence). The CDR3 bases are TGTGCCAGCAGCTTAGATGGGGTAAACTATGGCTACACCTTC. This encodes CASSLDGVNYGYTF.

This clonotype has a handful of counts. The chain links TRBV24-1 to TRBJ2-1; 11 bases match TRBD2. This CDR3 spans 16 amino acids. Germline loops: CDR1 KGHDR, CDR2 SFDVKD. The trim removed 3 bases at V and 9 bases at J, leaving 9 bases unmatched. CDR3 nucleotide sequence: TGTGCCACCAGTGATCAGACTAGCGGGAAAAGGGGTGAGCAGTTCTTC. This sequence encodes CATSDQTSGKRGEQFF.

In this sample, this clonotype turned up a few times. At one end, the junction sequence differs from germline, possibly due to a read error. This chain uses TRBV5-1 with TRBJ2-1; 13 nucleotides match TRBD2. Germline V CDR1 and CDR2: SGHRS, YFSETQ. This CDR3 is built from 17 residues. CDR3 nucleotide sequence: TGCGCCAGCAGCGGGACTAGCGGGATGAAAGCCTACGATGAGCAGTTCTTC. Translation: CASSGTSGMKAYDEQFF.

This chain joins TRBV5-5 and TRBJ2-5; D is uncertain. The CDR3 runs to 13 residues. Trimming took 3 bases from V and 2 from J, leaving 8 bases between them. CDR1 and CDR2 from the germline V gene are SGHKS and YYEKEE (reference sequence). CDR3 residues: CASSSYGQETQYF. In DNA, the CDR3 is TGTGCCAGCAGCTCCTACGGACAAGAGACCCAGTACTTC.

Written as DNA, the CDR3 is TGTGCCAGCAGCCCCGTTCCAGGGGTTCACGAGCAGTACTTC. This encodes CASSPVPGVHEQYF. The chain uses TRBV7-3 and TRBJ2-7, with D perhaps matching TRBD1 (6 bases). The V and J ends lost 5 bases and 5 bases respectively, with 16 bases between them. This CDR3 contains 14 residues. Germline V lookup: CDR1 SGHTA, CDR2 FQGTGA.

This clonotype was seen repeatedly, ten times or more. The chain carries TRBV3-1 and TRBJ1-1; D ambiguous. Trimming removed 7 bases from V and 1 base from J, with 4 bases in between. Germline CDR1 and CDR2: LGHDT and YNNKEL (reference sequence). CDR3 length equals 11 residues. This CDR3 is CASKQNTEAFF. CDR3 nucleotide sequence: TGTGCCAGCAAGCAGAACACTGAAGCTTTCTTT.

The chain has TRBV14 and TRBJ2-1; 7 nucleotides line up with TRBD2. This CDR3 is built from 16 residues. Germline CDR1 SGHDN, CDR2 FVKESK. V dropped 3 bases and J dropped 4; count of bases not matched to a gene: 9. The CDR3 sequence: CASSQGVREPYNEQFF. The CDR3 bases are TGTGCCAGCAGCCAGGGGGTGCGGGAGCCTTACAATGAGCAGTTCTTC.

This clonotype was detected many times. The CDR3 DNA reads as TGTGCCAGCAGGGATAGCGGTAACTCCTACGAGCAGTACTTC. Amino acids: CASRDSGNSYEQYF. V is TRBV2 and J is TRBJ2-7; the D gene is possibly TRBD2 (6 bases). The CDR3 runs to 14 residues. V lost 6 bases and J lost 0, with 12 bases in between. The germline CDR1 and CDR2 sequences are SNHLY and FYNNEI.

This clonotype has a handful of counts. In DNA, the CDR3 is TGTGCCAGCAGCTTAATAAGGTCCTCTGGGGCCAACGTCCTGACTTTC. It translates to CASSLIRSSGANVLTF. This rearrangement joins TRBV7-6 to TRBJ2-6; D ambiguous. The germline V gene has CDR1 SGHVS and CDR2 FNYEAQ. Trimming took 2 bases from V and 0 from J, leaving 8 bases between them. This CDR3 is 16 amino acids long.

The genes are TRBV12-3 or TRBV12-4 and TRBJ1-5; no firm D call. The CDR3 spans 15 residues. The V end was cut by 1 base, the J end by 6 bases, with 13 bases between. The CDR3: CASSLVLGGVQPQHF. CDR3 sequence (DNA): TGTGCCAGCAGTTTAGTTCTAGGTGGGGTTCAGCCCCAGCATTTT.

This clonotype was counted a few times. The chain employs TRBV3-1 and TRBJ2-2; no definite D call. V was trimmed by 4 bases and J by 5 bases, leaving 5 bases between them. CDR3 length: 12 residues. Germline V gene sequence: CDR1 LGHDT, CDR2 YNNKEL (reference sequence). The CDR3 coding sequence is TGTGCCAGCAGCCGCCAAACCGGGGAGCTGTTTTTT. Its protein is CASSRQTGELFF. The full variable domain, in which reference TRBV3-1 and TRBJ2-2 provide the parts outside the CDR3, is DTAVSQTPKYLVTQMGNDKSIKCEQNLGHDTMYWYKQDSKKFLKIMFSYNNKELIINETVPNRFSPKSPDKAHLNLHINSLELGDSAVYFCASSRQTGELFFGEGSRLTVL.

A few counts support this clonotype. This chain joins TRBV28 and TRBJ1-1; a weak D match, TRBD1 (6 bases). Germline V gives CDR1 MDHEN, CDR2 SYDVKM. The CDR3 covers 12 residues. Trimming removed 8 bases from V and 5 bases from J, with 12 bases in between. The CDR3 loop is CASLGGRTEAFF. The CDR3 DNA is TGTGCCAGCTTGGGGGGGCGGACTGAAGCTTTCTTT.

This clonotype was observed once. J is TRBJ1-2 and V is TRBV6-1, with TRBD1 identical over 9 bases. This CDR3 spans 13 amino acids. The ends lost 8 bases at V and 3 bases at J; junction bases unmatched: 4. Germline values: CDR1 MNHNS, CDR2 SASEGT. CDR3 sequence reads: CASGDRDDYGYTF. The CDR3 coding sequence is TGTGCCAGCGGGGACAGGGATGACTATGGCTACACCTTC.

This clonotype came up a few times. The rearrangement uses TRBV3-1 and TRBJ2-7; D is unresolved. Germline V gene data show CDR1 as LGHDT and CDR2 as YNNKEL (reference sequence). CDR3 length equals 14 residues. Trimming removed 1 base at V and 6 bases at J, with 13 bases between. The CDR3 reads CASSQAPGVGEQYF. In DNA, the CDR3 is TGTGCCAGCAGCCAAGCTCCTGGGGTTGGCGAGCAGTACTTC.

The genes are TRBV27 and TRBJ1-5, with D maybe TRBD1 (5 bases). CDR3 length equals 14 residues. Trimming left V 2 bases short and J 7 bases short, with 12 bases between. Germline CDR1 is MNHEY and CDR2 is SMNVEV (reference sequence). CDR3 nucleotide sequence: TGTGCCAGCAGTTTAACCGGGACGAGGCAGCCCCAGCATTTT. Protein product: CASSLTGTRQPQHF.

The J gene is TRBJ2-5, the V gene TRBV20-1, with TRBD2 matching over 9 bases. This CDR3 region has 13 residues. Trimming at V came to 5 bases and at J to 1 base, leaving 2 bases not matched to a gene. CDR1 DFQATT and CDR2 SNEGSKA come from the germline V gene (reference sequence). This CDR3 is CSARLAAQETQYF. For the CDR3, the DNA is TGCAGTGCTCGACTAGCGGCCCAAGAGACCCAGTACTTC.

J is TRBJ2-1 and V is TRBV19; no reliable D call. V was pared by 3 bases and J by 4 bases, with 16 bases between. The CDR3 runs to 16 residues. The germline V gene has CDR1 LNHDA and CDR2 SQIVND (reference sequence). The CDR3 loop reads CASSIPTHPVYNEQFF. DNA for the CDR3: TGTGCCAGTAGTATCCCAACCCACCCAGTGTACAATGAGCAGTTCTTC.

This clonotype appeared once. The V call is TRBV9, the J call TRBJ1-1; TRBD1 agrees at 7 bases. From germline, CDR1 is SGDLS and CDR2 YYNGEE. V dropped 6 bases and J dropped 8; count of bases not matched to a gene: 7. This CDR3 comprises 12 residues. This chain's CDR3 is CASNRQGEEAFF. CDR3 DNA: TGTGCCAGCAACCGACAGGGTGAAGAAGCTTTCTTT. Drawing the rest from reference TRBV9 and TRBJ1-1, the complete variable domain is DSGVTQTPKHLITATGQRVTLRCSPRSGDLSVYWYQQSLDQGLQFLIQYYNGEERAKGNILERFSAQQFPDLHSELNLSSLELGDSALYFCASNRQGEEAFFGQGTRLTVV.